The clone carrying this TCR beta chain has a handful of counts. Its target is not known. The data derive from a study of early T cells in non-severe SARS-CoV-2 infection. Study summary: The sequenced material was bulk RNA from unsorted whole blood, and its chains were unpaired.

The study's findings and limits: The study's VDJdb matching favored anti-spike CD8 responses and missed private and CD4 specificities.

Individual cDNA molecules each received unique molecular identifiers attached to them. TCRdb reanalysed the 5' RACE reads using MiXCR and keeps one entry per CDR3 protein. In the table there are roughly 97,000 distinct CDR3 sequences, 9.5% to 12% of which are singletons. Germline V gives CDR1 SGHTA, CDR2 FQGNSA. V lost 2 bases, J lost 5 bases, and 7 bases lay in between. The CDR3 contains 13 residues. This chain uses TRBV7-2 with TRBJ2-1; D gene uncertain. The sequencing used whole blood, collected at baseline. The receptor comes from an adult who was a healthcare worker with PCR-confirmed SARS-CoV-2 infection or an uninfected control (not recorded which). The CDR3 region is CASSLSRNNEQFF. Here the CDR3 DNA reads TGTGCCAGCAGCTTAAGCAGGAACAATGAGCAGTTCTTC.